This T cell receptor beta chain emerged from a study of T cells in Graves' hyperthyroidism and ophthalmopathy. V was clipped by 6 bases and J by 5 bases, with 17 bases between them. Germline loops: CDR1 LNHDA, CDR2 SQIVND (reference sequence). The CDR3 consists of 15 residues. TCR beta CDR3 sequences were amplified from RNA transcripts. HTBI primers were used for first-round RT-PCR of the TCR CDR3. TCRdb used MiXCR to reprocess the multiplex PCR reads, holding one entry per CDR3 protein. The data contain under 400,000 distinct CDR3 sequences, approximately 18% of them singletons. Fresh 10 ml peripheral blood yielded PBMCs.

The chain carries TRBV19 and TRBJ2-1; the D gene could be TRBD1 or TRBD2 (5 bases each). What was sequenced was blood. This TCR was recovered from a woman aged 45-65 years with Graves' hyperthyroidism. Written as DNA, the CDR3 is TGTGCCAGTAGCACGGAGGCCGCAGGGAACAATGAGCAGTTCTTC. Translating it yields CASSTEAAGNNEQFF.